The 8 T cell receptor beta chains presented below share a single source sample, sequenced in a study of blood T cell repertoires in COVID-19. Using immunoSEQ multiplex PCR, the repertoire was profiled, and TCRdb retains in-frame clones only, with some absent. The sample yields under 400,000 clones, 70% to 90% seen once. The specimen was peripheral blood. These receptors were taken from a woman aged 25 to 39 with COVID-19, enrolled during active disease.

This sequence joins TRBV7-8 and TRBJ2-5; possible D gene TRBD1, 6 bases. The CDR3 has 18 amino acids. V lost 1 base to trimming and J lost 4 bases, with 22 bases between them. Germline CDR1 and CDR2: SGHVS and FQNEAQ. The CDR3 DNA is TGTGCCAGCAGCTTAGTTTCCCCATGGGGGCTCAGCAGAGAGACCCAGTACTTC. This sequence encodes CASSLVSPWGLSRETQYF.

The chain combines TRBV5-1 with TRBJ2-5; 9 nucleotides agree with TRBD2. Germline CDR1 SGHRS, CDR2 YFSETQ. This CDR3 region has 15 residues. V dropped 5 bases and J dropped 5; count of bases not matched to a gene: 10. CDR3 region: CASSWTAGGMETQYF. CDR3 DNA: TGCGCCAGCAGTTGGACAGCGGGGGGTATGGAGACCCAGTACTTC.

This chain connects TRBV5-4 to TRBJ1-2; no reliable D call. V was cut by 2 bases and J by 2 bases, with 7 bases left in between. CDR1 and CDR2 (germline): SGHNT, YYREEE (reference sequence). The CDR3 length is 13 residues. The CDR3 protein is CASSFGRNYGYTF. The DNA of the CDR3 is TGTGCCAGCAGCTTCGGCAGGAACTATGGCTACACCTTC.

The CDR3 region has the DNA TGTGCCAGCAGCTCCGACTTCACAGATACGCAGTATTTT. Translating gives CASSSDFTDTQYF. V gene TRBV7-2 combines with J gene TRBJ2-3; D not certain. Germline V gives CDR1 SGHTA, CDR2 FQGNSA. V lost 4 bases and J 2 bases, leaving 7 bases between the germline ends. There are 13 residues in the CDR3.

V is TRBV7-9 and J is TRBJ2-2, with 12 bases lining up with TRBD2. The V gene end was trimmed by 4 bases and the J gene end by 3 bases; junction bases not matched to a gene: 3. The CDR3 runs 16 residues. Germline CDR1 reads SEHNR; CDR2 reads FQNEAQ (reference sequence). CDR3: CASSSTSGGYTGELFF. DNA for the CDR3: TGTGCCAGCAGCTCTACTAGCGGGGGGTACACCGGGGAGCTGTTTTTT.

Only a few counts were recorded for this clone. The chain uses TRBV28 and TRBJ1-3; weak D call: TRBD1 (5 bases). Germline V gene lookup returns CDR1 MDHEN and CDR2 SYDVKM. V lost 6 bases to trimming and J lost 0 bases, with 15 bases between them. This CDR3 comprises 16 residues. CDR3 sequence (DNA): TGTGCCAGCAGCTTGGGACTCGCCCTCTCTGGAAACACCATATATTTT. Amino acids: CASSLGLALSGNTIYF.

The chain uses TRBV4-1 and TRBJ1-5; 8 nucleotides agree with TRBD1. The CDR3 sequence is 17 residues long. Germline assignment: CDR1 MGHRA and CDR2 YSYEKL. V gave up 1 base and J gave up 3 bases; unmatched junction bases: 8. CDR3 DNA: TGCGCCAGCAGCCAAGGGGTGGCAGGGGGCATCAATCAGCCCCAGCATTTT. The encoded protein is CASSQGVAGGINQPQHF.

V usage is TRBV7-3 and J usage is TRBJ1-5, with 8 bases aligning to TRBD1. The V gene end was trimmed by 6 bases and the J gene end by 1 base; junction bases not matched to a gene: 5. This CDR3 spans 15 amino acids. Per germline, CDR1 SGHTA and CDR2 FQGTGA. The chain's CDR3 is CASRIRGRSNQPQHF. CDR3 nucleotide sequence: TGTGCCAGCAGGATCAGGGGGCGAAGCAATCAGCCCCAGCATTTT. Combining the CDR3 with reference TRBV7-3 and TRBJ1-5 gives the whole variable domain GAGVSQTPSNKVTEKGKYVELRCDPISGHTALYWYRQSLGQGPEFLIYFQGTGAADDSGLPNDRFFAVRPEGSVSTLKIQRTERGDSAVYLCASRIRGRSNQPQHFGDGTRLSIL.